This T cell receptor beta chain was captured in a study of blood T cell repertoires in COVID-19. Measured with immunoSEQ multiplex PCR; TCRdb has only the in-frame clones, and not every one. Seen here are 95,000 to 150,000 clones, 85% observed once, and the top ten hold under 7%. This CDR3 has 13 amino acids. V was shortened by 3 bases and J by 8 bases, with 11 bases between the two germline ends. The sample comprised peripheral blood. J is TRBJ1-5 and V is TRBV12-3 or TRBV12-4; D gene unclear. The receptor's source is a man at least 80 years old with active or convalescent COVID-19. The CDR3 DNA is TGTGCCAGCAGTTTGGGCCGGAGGGAGCCCCAGCATTTT. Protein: CASSLGRREPQHF.